The 30 T cell receptor beta chains below come from one sample, sequenced in a study of blood T cell repertoires in COVID-19. Assay used: immunoSEQ multiplex PCR; TCRdb lists only in-frame clones, some missing. The sample lists about 270,000 clones, around 90% occurring once. Sequencing input: PBMCs or T cells enriched from blood (not recorded which). All receptors come from a man aged 40-50 years who had been exposed to COVID-19.

The chain combines TRBV7-9 with TRBJ2-5; TRBD1 matches 8 bases. CDR3 length: 15 amino acids. CDR1 is SEHNR and CDR2 is FQNEAQ in the germline V gene (reference sequence). V shed 6 bases and J 5 bases; nucleotides not matched to a gene: 11. DNA for the CDR3: TGTGCCAGCAGATTCGGACAGGGAAAGGGGGAGACCCAGTACTTC. Protein product: CASRFGQGKGETQYF.

This sequence joins TRBV3-1 (or the pseudogene TRBV3-2) and TRBJ1-1, with 8 bases that match TRBD1. Germline V lookup: CDR1 LGHDT, CDR2 YNNKEL (reference sequence). The J segment lost 6 bases and the V segment lost 4 bases, leaving 4 bases of the junction unmatched. The CDR3 totals 13 residues. The CDR3 coding sequence is TGTGCCAGCAGCCGAGAACAGGGGGCTGAAGCTTTCTTT. Translating it yields CASSREQGAEAFF.

The rearrangement links TRBV7-2 to TRBJ2-5; D perhaps matches TRBD1 (6 bases). Trimming took 5 bases from V and 0 from J, leaving 10 bases between them. Germline CDR1 reads SGHTA; CDR2 reads FQGNSA. This CDR3 contains 14 residues. The CDR3 reads CASSLGQYQETQYF. The CDR3 DNA reads as TGTGCCAGCAGCCTTGGACAGTACCAAGAGACCCAGTACTTC.

The chain has TRBV6-1 and TRBJ2-1, with 10 bases fitting TRBD1. The length of the CDR3 is 16 residues. The J segment lost 4 bases and the V segment lost 2 bases, leaving 5 bases of the junction unmatched. From germline, CDR1 is MNHNS and CDR2 SASEGT. CDR3: CASSEYDRGRYNEQFF. The CDR3 DNA is TGTGCCAGCAGTGAATACGACAGGGGGCGATACAATGAGCAGTTCTTC.

This clone was seen a single time. CDR3 loop: CASSQGGGTGELFF. CDR3 in DNA: TGTGCCAGCAGCCAAGGGGGCGGCACCGGGGAGCTGTTTTTT. The chain recombines TRBV3-1 (or the pseudogene TRBV3-2) with TRBJ2-2, with TRBD1 as a possible D gene (5 bases). V lost 1 base and J 4 bases, leaving 7 bases between the germline ends. Looked up from germline, CDR1 is LGHDT and CDR2 is YNNKEL (reference sequence). This CDR3 comprises 14 residues.

This clone has just one count. This chain connects TRBV15 to TRBJ1-1; the D is unclear. Germline CDR1 LNHNV, CDR2 YYDKDF (reference sequence). CDR3 length equals 15 residues. The ends were cut back, 0 bases at V and 1 base at J, with 9 bases in the middle. CDR3 residues: CATSREGAGNTEAFF. In DNA form, the CDR3 reads TGTGCCACCAGCAGAGAGGGAGCAGGGAACACTGAAGCTTTCTTT. Full variable domain (rest looked up from reference TRBV15 and TRBJ1-1): DAMVIQNPRYQVTQFGKPVTLSCSQTLNHNVMYWYQQKSSQAPKLLFHYYDKDFNNEADTPDNFQSRRPNTSFCFLDIRSPGLGDTAMYLCATSREGAGNTEAFFGQGTRLTVV.

The chain carries TRBV6-6 and TRBJ2-2, with a possible D match to TRBD1 (5 bases). The CDR3 runs 14 residues. The germline gives CDR1 MNHNY, CDR2 SVGAGI (reference sequence). Trimming left V 2 bases short and J 1 base short, with 5 bases between. The CDR3: CASSYQGNTGELFF. CDR3 nucleotides: TGTGCCAGCAGTTACCAGGGGAACACCGGGGAGCTGTTTTTT.

V gene TRBV7-9 combines with J gene TRBJ1-3, with D unclear. CDR3 length: 18 residues. CDR1 and CDR2 (germline): SEHNR, FQNEAQ (reference sequence). V was trimmed by 4 bases and J by 3 bases, leaving 22 bases between them. CDR3: CASSSSPVAGGSGNTIYF. In DNA, the CDR3 is TGTGCCAGCAGCTCATCTCCGGTGGCAGGTGGTAGTGGAAACACCATATATTTT.

The chain has TRBV28 and TRBJ1-4, with no clear D. There are 15 residues in the CDR3. V lost 4 bases and J lost 0, with 9 bases in between. The V gene's germline CDR1 is MDHEN and CDR2 SYDVKM. The CDR3 nucleotides read TGTGCCAGCAGTTCCCCGGTTGCAACTAATGAAAAACTGTTTTTT. Translated: CASSSPVATNEKLFF.

This chain links TRBV6-5 with TRBJ2-1; 9 nucleotides match TRBD1. The CDR3 covers 13 residues. V shed 8 bases and J 12 bases; nucleotides not matched to a gene: 11. Germline-derived CDR1 and CDR2 are MNHEY and SVGAGI. The DNA for the CDR3 is TGTGCCAGCCGGACAGGGGAACTTCGTAGGCAGTTCTTC. Protein sequence: CASRTGELRRQFF.

The rearrangement links TRBV7-6 to TRBJ2-7, with 10 nucleotides matching TRBD2. Germline V gene data show CDR1 as SGHVS and CDR2 as FNYEAQ. V lost 3 bases, J lost 3 bases, and 5 bases stayed unmatched. The CDR3 consists of 15 residues. In DNA form, the CDR3 reads TGTGCCAGCAGCTTCCTAGCGGGAGTAGACTACGAGCAGTACTTC. Protein product: CASSFLAGVDYEQYF.

This chain joins TRBV27 and TRBJ1-1; D is perhaps TRBD1 (5 bases). The CDR3 is made up of 13 amino acids. Germline V gives CDR1 MNHEY, CDR2 SMNVEV (reference sequence). V shed 5 bases and J shed 0 bases, with 7 bases lying between them. The CDR3 DNA sequence: TGTGCCAGCAGTCCGACAGTGAACACTGAAGCTTTCTTT. Amino acid sequence: CASSPTVNTEAFF.

The chain couples TRBV19 to TRBJ1-4; D is undetermined. The CDR3 contains 15 residues. With 4 bases removed from V and 10 bases from J, the gap between germline ends came to 19 bases. Germline V gives CDR1 LNHDA, CDR2 SQIVND (reference sequence). Here the CDR3 DNA reads TGTGCCAGTAGTACCTACAACGATAACCAGGTAAAACTGTTTTTT. Translating it yields CASSTYNDNQVKLFF.

The rearrangement joins TRBV5-4 to TRBJ1-4; a weak D match, TRBD1 (6 bases). V was trimmed by 4 bases and J by 5 bases, leaving 9 bases between them. This CDR3 spans 13 amino acids. Germline-derived CDR1 and CDR2 are SGHNT and YYREEE (reference sequence). This CDR3 is CASSPTGNEKLFF. Here the CDR3 DNA reads TGTGCCAGCAGCCCGACAGGAAATGAAAAACTGTTTTTT.

The rearrangement uses TRBV29-1 and TRBJ2-7; 8 bases match TRBD1. This CDR3 contains 13 residues. Losses at the gene ends were 4 bases for V and 2 bases for J; bases not matched to a gene: 4. Germline CDR1 reads SQVTM; CDR2 reads ANQGSEA. In DNA, the CDR3 is TGCAGCGTTGTGGCGACAGGGGCCTACGAGCAGTACTTC. This encodes CSVVATGAYEQYF.

The count of this clone is one. The chain is built from TRBV5-1 and TRBJ2-5; 9 nucleotides match TRBD2. Germline V lookup: CDR1 SGHRS, CDR2 YFSETQ. CDR3 length equals 15 residues. V was clipped by 3 bases and J by 2 bases; unmatched bases: 5. CDR3 bases: TGCGCCAGCAGCTCCGGCCTAGCGGGGCAAGAGACCCAGTACTTC. Its protein is CASSSGLAGQETQYF.

The chain couples TRBV4-1 to TRBJ1-5; 9 bases match TRBD1. The trim removed 0 bases at V and 11 bases at J, leaving 11 bases unmatched. Germline CDR1 and CDR2: MGHRA and YSYEKL. CDR3 length equals 16 residues. CDR3 in DNA: TGCGCCAGCAGCCAAGAAAATACCTTCGACAGGGGGGCCCAGCATTTT. Translated: CASSQENTFDRGAQHF.

This sequence joins TRBV3-1 (or the pseudogene TRBV3-2) and TRBJ1-2; 7 bases fit TRBD1. Trimming cost V 1 base and J 6 bases; bases outside gene matches: 2. Germline CDR1 is LGHDT and CDR2 is YNNKEL (reference sequence). The CDR3 is 13 residues long. The CDR3 loop is CASSQVTGNGYTF. CDR3 DNA sequence: TGTGCCAGCAGCCAAGTGACAGGGAATGGCTACACCTTC.

This chain connects TRBV4-3 to TRBJ1-1; TRBD1 matches 8 bases. CDR1 is LGHNA and CDR2 is YSLEER in the germline V gene. After removal of 0 bases from V and 0 bases from J, the junction contained 9 bases not matched to a gene. The CDR3 contains 18 residues. The CDR3 loop reads CASSQDPRQGAMNTEAFF. CDR3 in DNA: TGCGCCAGCAGCCAAGATCCAAGGCAGGGGGCAATGAACACTGAAGCTTTCTTT.

This chain links TRBV5-4 with TRBJ2-5, with 8 bases aligning to TRBD1. The CDR3 is 15 residues long. V shed 4 bases, J shed 5 bases, and the junction held 10 bases outside the gene matches. Per germline, CDR1 SGHNT and CDR2 YYREEE (reference sequence). CDR3 region: CASSPPQGAGETQYF. The CDR3 DNA sequence: TGTGCCAGCAGCCCCCCCCAGGGGGCTGGTGAGACCCAGTACTTC.

The gene calls are TRBV30 and TRBJ2-3; TRBD2 agrees at 7 bases. This CDR3 has 14 residues. Germline CDR1 reads GTSNPN; CDR2 reads SVGIG (reference sequence). V lost 4 bases, J lost 2 bases, and 6 bases stayed unmatched. The CDR3 protein is CAWIKRGDTDTQYF. The CDR3 DNA is TGTGCCTGGATTAAGCGGGGTGACACAGATACGCAGTATTTT.

The genes are TRBV7-2 and TRBJ2-1; 12 bases agree with TRBD2. Germline V CDR1 and CDR2: SGHTA, FQGNSA. V shed 4 bases and J 6 bases; nucleotides not matched to a gene: 4. This CDR3 region has 15 residues. DNA of the CDR3: TGTGCCAGCAGCTACGGACTAGCGGGGTTCAATGAGCAGTTCTTC. It translates to CASSYGLAGFNEQFF.

This clone was picked up one time. The chain combines TRBV27 with TRBJ1-3, with 8 nucleotides matching TRBD1. The CDR3 has 15 amino acids. V was clipped by 5 bases and J by 2 bases; unmatched bases: 5. Germline lookup yields CDR1 MNHEY and CDR2 SMNVEV (reference sequence). This chain's CDR3 is CASSPQGATGNTIYF. The CDR3 region has the DNA TGTGCCAGCAGTCCCCAGGGGGCTACTGGAAACACCATATATTTT.

CDR3 sequence reads: CASSLEGLAGVTGELFF. CDR3 in DNA: TGCGCCAGCAGCTTGGAAGGACTAGCGGGAGTCACCGGGGAGCTGTTTTTT. The chain carries TRBV5-1 and TRBJ2-2; 13 bases match TRBD2. After removal of 0 bases from V and 4 bases from J, the junction contained 3 bases not matched to a gene. CDR3 length: 17 amino acids. Germline V gene data show CDR1 as SGHRS and CDR2 as YFSETQ.

This chain links TRBV6-5 with TRBJ2-3; TRBD1 might be the D (6 bases). V was cut by 6 bases and J by 3 bases, with 13 bases left in between. There are 14 residues in the CDR3. CDR1 and CDR2 from the germline V gene are MNHEY and SVGAGI. The CDR3 DNA follows: TGTGCCAGCAGACGAAGCGGACAGACAGATACGCAGTATTTT. This gives the protein CASRRSGQTDTQYF.

This chain links TRBV19 with TRBJ2-5, with D possibly matching TRBD2 (5 bases). The CDR3 sequence is 13 residues long. Germline V gene sequence: CDR1 LNHDA, CDR2 SQIVND (reference sequence). Trimming cost V 3 bases and J 5 bases, with 10 bases left between them. DNA for the CDR3: TGTGCCAGTAGTATCCACAGAGGGGAGACCCAGTACTTC. Amino acids: CASSIHRGETQYF.

The chain uses TRBV2 and TRBJ2-3; 9 nucleotides align to TRBD1. The CDR3 extends over 14 amino acids. J was trimmed by 3 bases and V by 6 bases; bases with no gene match: 4. CDR1 SNHLY and CDR2 FYNNEI come from the germline V gene. In nucleotides, the CDR3 is TGTGCCAGCAGGGGAGGACAGGGGACAGATACGCAGTATTTT. It codes for CASRGGQGTDTQYF.

CDR3 amino acids: CASRLGQGAGELFF. The CDR3 DNA follows: TGTGCCAGCAGACTGGGACAGGGGGCCGGGGAGCTGTTTTTT. The J gene is TRBJ2-2, the V gene TRBV27, with TRBD1 identical over 11 bases. Germline V gene sequence: CDR1 MNHEY, CDR2 SMNVEV (reference sequence). Trimming removed 6 bases from V and 6 bases from J; junction bases left unmatched: 3. The CDR3 spans 14 residues.

The chain joins TRBV6-4 to TRBJ1-1; TRBD1 agrees at 7 bases. This CDR3 spans 14 amino acids. J lost 4 bases, V lost 3 bases, and 5 bases had no gene match. Germline CDR1 MRHNA, CDR2 SNTAGT. The CDR3 DNA sequence: TGTGCCAGCAGTGAGAAAGGGGGCAGCACTGAAGCTTTCTTT. Translated: CASSEKGGSTEAFF.

The chain links TRBV6-5 to TRBJ1-5; no definite D call. CDR1 and CDR2 from the germline V gene are MNHEY and SVGAGI. This CDR3 has 12 residues. V was clipped by 6 bases and J by 4 bases, with 7 bases between them. Here the CDR3 DNA reads TGTGCCAGCAGACAGTTAAATCAGCCCCAGCATTTT. It specifies CASRQLNQPQHF.